A single TCR beta chain is shown here with its context. Its target antigen remains unknown. No much larger clone exists at a distance of one base, and base qualities are not known. Compared with germline, V lacks 5 bases and J lacks 6 bases; bases without a gene match: 20. From the cysteine through the phenylalanine, the CDR3 covers 18 amino acids. The entry retains the CDR3 DNA only, 54 bases that are in frame from base 1. The germline V gene supplies CDR1 SGHVS and CDR2 FQNEAQ. This sample was taken from a study of blood T cell repertoires in COVID-19 (dated by TCRdb to about 2020). For context, the study as a whole: The collaborator samples originated in the United States, Italy and Spain and spanned the acute and convalescent phases of COVID-19. The repertoires were released in a freely available public database meant as a resource for research on the immune response to SARS-CoV-2. HLA class I and class II types, where available, came from metadata supplied by the sample provider rather than from assay-based typing. Sample metadata almost always included a de-identified subject ID, COVID-19 status, age in years and sex. Subjects who had been exposed to COVID-19, were actively infected with it, or had recovered from it provided the deeply sampled blood TCRbeta repertoires that made up the dataset. The prospective study material was composed of cDNA or gDNA derived from T cells, B-cell-depleted T cells, or PBMCs. The samples were drawn from two sources: the first 160 participants of the ongoing ImmuneRACE study, and 1,200 or so subjects contributed by 6 global collaborators. General study outcomes and caveats: Clinical and demographic metadata were provided uncurated, with the amount varying by source and participant.

Collaborating institutions collected whole blood in K2EDTA tubes following their own protocols. For TCRbeta analysis, collaborator samples were shipped as frozen whole blood, as isolated PBMCs, or as DNA extracted from either sample type. TCRbeta CDR3 regions were amplified from genomic DNA by means of the immunoSEQ Assay, a bias-controlled multiplex PCR. In the paper's pipeline: Within the assay, amplification of reference gene primers was used to estimate how many nucleated cells each sample contained. Sequence reads were collapsed and filtered to measure the absolute abundance of every unique TCRbeta CDR3 rearrangement. For each sample, productive Simpson clonality was calculated as the square root of Simpson's diversity index across productive rearrangements. TCRdb took over this immuneACCESS table, retaining in-frame rearrangements with V and J assigned. Such tables are incomplete; in checked studies, under half of the missing clones stem from an unresolved V gene, and the remainder is unexplained. V and J calls and clone size are copied from that table; D and trimming were computed from the DNA. The sample data list approximately 90,000 clones, and roughly 78% of these were observed just once. In total, the top ten clones hold 19% of the sample.

The chain is encoded by TRBV7-8 joined to TRBJ2-5, with 8 central nucleotides matching TRBD1. Material: peripheral blood. The clonotype was recovered from a woman of 80 years or more with acute or convalescent COVID-19. The DNA is TGTGCCAGCAGCCTAGAAAGGGACAGGACAAGAATGGGGAAGACCCAGTACTTC. It translates as CASSLERDRTRMGKTQYF. The CDR3, completed at both ends by the reference TRBV7-8 and TRBJ2-5 genes, gives the full variable domain GAGVSQSPRYKVAKRGQDVALRCDPISGHVSLFWYQQALGQGPEFLTYFQNEAQLDKSGLPSDRFFAERPEGSVSTLKIQRTQQEDSAVYLCASSLERDRTRMGKTQYFGPGTRLLVL.